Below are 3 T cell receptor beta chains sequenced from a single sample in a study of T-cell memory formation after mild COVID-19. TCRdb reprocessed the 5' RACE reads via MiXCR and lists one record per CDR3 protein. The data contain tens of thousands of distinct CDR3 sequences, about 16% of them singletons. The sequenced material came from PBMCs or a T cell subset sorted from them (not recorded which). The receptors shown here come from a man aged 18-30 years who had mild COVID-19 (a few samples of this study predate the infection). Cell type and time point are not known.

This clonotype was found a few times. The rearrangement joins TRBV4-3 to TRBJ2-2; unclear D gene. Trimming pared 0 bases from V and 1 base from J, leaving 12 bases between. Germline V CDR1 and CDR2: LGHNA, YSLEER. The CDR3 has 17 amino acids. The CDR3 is CASSQDLGAGNTGELFF. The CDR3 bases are TGCGCCAGCAGCCAAGATTTAGGAGCAGGGAACACCGGGGAGCTGTTTTTT.

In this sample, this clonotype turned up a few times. The CDR3 sequence is CASSAYSNQPQHF. Written as DNA, the CDR3 is TGTGCCAGCAGTGCCTATAGCAATCAGCCCCAGCATTTT. The rearrangement uses TRBV6-5 and TRBJ1-5; D ambiguous. The CDR3 extends over 13 amino acids. The V end was cut by 5 bases, the J end by 0 bases, with 5 bases between. In germline, CDR1 is MNHEY, CDR2 SVGAGI.

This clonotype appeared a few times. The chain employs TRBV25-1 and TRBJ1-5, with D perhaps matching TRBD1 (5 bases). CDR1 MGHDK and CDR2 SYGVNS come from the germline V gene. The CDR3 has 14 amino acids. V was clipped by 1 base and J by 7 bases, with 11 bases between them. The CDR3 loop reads CASSESWGWQPQHF. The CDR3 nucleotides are TGTGCCAGCAGTGAATCATGGGGCTGGCAGCCCCAGCATTTT.